These T cell receptor beta chains were read from a single sample in a study of OX40 agonist ivuxolimab in advanced cancers. Assay: immunoSEQ multiplex PCR; the TCRdb copy retains only in-frame clones and omits some. The sample shows under 9,000 clones, around three quarters of them seen only once. Sequenced here: CD4+ or CD8+ T cells sorted from blood, sampled in a trial of the OX40 agonist ivuxolimab. These receptors were taken from an adult with an advanced solid tumor such as melanoma, head and neck, liver or kidney cancer. Each CDR3 is given with its conserved first and last residue. A D gene is named only where the DNA matches it firmly. Size values are once, few and many counts, or a class for expanded clones, and some rows have none.

clone size,D gene,V gene,J gene,CDR3 DNA,CDR3 protein
once,NA,TRBV4-3,TRBJ1-4,TGCGCCAGCAGCCAAGATCATCGGGGGGTTGCAACTAATGAAAAACTGTTTTTT,CASSQDHRGVATNEKLFF
NA,TRBD1,TRBV19,TRBJ1-1,TGTGCCAGTAGTAAGGACAGGCTGAACACTGAAGCTTTCTTT,CASSKDRLNTEAFF
NA,TRBD1,TRBV15,TRBJ2-1,TGTGCCACCAGCAGGGGGCGACAGGGCGGTACCAATGAGCAGTTCTTC,CATSRGRQGGTNEQFF
NA,NA,TRBV29-1,TRBJ1-2,TGCAGCGTTCCCGGACAAATCTATGGCTACACCTTC,CSVPGQIYGYTF
NA,NA,TRBV27,TRBJ2-5,TGTGCCAGCAGTTTATCGGTGGGGGGGCCGAGGGGGACCCAGTACTTC,CASSLSVGGPRGTQYF
NA,NA,TRBV25-1,TRBJ2-5,TGTGCCAGCAGCTCCCGCGGGGAAGAGACCCAGTACTTC,CASSSRGEETQYF
NA,NA,TRBV6-1,TRBJ2-3,TGTGCCAGCAGTGCGCGGGACGGGAGCACAGATACGCAGTATTTT,CASSARDGSTDTQYF
NA,NA,TRBV7-2,TRBJ2-2,TGTGCCACCCTCGGAGGGAACACCGGGGAGCTGTTTTTT,CATLGGNTGELFF
NA,NA,TRBV27,TRBJ2-5,TGTGCCAGCACTTTCTTAACGGGGGGCCTGGAGACCCAGTACTTC,CASTFLTGGLETQYF
NA,NA,TRBV7-6,TRBJ2-7,TGTGCCAGCAGCAAATCGGGTGTTTCTTCCTACGAGCAGTACTTC,CASSKSGVSSYEQYF
once,NA,TRBV5-1,TRBJ2-7,TGCGCCAGCAGCTTGGAGTCAGTACCCTCCTACGAGCAGTACTTC,CASSLESVPSYEQYF
NA,NA,TRBV7-6,TRBJ2-7,TGTGCCAGCAGCCCCCGACAGGAAGACTACGAGCAGTACTTC,CASSPRQEDYEQYF
NA,NA,TRBV19,TRBJ1-5,TGTGCCACCTCCGACGGGGAGGGGCAGCCCCAGCATTTT,CATSDGEGQPQHF
once,TRBD1,TRBV11-3,TRBJ1-2,TGTGCCAGCAGCTTATCAGGGGGTCCCTTGGGCTACACCTTC,CASSLSGGPLGYTF
NA,TRBD2,TRBV2,TRBJ2-1,TGTGCCAGCAGTGAAGGAGCGGGGATCTATGAGCAGTTCTTC,CASSEGAGIYEQFF
NA,NA,TRBV6-5,TRBJ2-7,TGTGCCAGCAGTCCGCAAAGCTCCTACGAGCAGTACTTC,CASSPQSSYEQYF
NA,TRBD2,TRBV2,TRBJ2-3,TGTGCCACCGTTAGCGGGGGCACAGATACGCAGTATTTT,CATVSGGTDTQYF
NA,NA,TRBV6-1,TRBJ2-3,TGTGCCAGCAGTGAACCAACAGGGACCACAGATACGCAGTATTTT,CASSEPTGTTDTQYF